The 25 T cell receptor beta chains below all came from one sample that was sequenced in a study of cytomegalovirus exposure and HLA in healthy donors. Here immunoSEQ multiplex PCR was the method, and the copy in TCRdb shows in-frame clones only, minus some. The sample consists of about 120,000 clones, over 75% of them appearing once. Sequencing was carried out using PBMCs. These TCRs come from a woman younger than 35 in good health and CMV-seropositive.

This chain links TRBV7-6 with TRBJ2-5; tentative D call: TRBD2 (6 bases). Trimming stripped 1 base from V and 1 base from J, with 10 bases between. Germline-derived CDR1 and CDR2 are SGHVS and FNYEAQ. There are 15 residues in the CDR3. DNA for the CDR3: TGTGCCAGCAGCTTAGTAGGAGGGACCCAAGAGACCCAGTACTTC. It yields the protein CASSLVGGTQETQYF.

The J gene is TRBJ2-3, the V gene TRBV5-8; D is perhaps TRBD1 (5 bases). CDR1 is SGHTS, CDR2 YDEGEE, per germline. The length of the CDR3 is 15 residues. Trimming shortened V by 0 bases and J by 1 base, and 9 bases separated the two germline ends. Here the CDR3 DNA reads TGTGCCAGCAGCTTGGAATTACAGGGCACAGATACGCAGTATTTT. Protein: CASSLELQGTDTQYF. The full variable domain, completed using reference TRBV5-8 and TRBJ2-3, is EAGVTQSPTHLIKTRGQQATLRCSPISGHTSVYWYQQALGLGLQFLLWYDEGEERNRGNFPPRFSGRQFPNYSSELNVNALELEDSALYLCASSLELQGTDTQYFGPGTRLTVL.

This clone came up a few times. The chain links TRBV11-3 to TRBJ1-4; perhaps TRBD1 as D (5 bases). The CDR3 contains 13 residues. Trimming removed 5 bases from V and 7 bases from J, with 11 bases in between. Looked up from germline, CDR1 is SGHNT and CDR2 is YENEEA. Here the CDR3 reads CASSLTTGEKLFF. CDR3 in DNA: TGTGCCAGCAGCCTAACAACAGGTGAAAAACTGTTTTTT.

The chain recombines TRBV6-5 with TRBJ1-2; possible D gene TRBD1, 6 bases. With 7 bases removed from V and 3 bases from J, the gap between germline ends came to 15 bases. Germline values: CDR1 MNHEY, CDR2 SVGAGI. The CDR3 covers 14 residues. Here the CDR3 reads CASTGVPSDYGYTF. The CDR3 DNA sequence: TGTGCCAGCACAGGGGTCCCCTCCGACTATGGCTACACCTTC.

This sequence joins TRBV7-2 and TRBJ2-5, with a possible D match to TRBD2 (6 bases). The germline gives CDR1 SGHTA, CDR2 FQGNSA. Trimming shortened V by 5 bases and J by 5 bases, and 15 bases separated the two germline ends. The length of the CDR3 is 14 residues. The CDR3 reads CASSPPGGRETQYF. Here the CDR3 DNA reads TGTGCCAGCAGCCCCCCTGGGGGGAGGGAGACCCAGTACTTC.

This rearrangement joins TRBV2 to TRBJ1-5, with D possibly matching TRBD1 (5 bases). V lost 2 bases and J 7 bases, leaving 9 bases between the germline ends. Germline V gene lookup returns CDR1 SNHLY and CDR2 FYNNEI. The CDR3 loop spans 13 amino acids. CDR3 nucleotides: TGTGCCAGCAGTGAAAGGGGTGGACAGCCCCAGCATTTT. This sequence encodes CASSERGGQPQHF.

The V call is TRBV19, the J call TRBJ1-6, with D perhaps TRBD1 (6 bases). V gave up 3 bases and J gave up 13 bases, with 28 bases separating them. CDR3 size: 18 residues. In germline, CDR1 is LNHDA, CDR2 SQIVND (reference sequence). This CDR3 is CASSMGTRNSRLFSPLHF. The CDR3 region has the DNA TGTGCCAGTAGTATGGGGACACGGAATTCACGGCTTTTTTCCCCCCTCCACTTT.

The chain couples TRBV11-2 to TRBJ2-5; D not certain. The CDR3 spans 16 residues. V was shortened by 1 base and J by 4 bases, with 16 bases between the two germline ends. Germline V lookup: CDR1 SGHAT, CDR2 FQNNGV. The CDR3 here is CASSLVPGFGGETQYF. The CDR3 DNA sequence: TGTGCCAGCAGCTTAGTACCGGGTTTCGGCGGAGAGACCCAGTACTTC.

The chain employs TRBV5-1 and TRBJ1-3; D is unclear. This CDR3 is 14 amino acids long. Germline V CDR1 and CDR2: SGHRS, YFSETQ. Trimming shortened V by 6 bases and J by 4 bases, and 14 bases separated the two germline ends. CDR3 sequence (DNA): TGCGCCAGCAAGTCAGCGGAGACGGGAAACACCATATATTTT. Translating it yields CASKSAETGNTIYF.

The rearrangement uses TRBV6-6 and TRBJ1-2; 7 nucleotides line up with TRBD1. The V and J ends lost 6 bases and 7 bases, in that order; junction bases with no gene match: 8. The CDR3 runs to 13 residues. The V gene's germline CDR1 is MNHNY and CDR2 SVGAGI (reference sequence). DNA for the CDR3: TGTGCCAGCAGGGGCACAGGGGAGGTTGGCTACACCTTC. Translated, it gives CASRGTGEVGYTF.

The CDR3 DNA sequence: TGCAGTGCTAGAGAACAAGATACGCAGTATTTT. It encodes CSAREQDTQYF. The chain recombines TRBV20-1 with TRBJ2-3; D is uncertain. The germline V gene has CDR1 DFQATT and CDR2 SNEGSKA (reference sequence). There are 11 residues in the CDR3. V was trimmed by 0 bases and J by 5 bases, leaving 3 bases between them.

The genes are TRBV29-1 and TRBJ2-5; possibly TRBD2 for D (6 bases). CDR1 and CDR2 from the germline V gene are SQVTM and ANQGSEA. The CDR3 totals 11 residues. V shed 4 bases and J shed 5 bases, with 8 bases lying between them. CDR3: CSVAAGETQYF. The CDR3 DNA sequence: TGCAGCGTTGCGGCGGGGGAGACCCAGTACTTC.

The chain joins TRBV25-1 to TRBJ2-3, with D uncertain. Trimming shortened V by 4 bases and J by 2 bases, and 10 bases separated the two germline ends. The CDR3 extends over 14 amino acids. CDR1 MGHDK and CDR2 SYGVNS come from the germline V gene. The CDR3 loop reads CASSGRKITDTQYF. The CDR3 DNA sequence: TGTGCCAGCAGTGGTAGAAAAATCACAGATACGCAGTATTTT.

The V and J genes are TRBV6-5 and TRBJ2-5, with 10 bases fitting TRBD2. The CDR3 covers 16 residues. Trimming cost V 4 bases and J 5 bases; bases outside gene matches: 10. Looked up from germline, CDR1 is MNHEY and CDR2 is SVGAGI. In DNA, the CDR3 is TGTGCCAGCAGTTCCGAGCGGGGGGGCCGGGGTGAGACCCAGTACTTC. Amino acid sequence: CASSSERGGRGETQYF.

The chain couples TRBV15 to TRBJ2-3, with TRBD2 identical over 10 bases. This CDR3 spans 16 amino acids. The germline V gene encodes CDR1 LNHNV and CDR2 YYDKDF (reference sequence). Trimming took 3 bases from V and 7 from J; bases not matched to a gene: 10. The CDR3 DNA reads TGTGCCACCAGCAGGGGGTCTAGCGGGAGCTTGTATACGCAGTATTTT. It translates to CATSRGSSGSLYTQYF. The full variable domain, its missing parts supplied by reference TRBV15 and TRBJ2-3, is DAMVIQNPRYQVTQFGKPVTLSCSQTLNHNVMYWYQQKSSQAPKLLFHYYDKDFNNEADTPDNFQSRRPNTSFCFLDIRSPGLGDTAMYLCATSRGSSGSLYTQYFGPGTRLTVL.

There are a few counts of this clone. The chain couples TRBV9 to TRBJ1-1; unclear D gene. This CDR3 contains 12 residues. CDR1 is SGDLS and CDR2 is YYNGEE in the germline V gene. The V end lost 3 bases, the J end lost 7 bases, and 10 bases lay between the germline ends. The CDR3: CASSANGYEAFF. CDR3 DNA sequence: TGTGCCAGCAGCGCGAACGGGTATGAAGCTTTCTTT.

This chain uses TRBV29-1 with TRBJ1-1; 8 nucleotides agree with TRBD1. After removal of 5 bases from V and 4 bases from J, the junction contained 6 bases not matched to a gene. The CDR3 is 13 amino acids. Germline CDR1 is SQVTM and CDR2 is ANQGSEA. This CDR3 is CSVSDRGATEAFF. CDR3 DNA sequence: TGCAGCGTTTCCGACAGGGGAGCCACTGAAGCTTTCTTT. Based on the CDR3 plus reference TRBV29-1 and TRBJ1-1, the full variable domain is SAVISQKPSRDICQRGTSLTIQCQVDSQVTMMFWYRQQPGQSLTLIATANQGSEATYESGFVIDKFPISRPNLTFSTLTVSNMSPEDSSIYLCSVSDRGATEAFFGQGTRLTVV.

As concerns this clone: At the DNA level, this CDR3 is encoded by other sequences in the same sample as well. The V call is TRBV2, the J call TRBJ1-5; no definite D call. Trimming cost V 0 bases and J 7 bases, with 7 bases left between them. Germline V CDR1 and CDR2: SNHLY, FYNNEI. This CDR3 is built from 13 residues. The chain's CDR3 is CASSEAAAQPQHF. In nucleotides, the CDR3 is TGTGCCAGCAGTGAAGCCGCAGCGCAGCCCCAGCATTTT.

CDR3 in DNA: TGTGCCAGCAGCTTAGTCGCTTTAAAGGACAGGGCGAACTATGGCTACACCTTC. Protein: CASSLVALKDRANYGYTF. The chain employs TRBV7-2 and TRBJ1-2, with 8 bases identical to TRBD1. Trimming took 1 base from V and 2 from J; bases not matched to a gene: 12. CDR1 and CDR2 from the germline V gene are SGHTA and FQGNSA. This CDR3 contains 18 residues.

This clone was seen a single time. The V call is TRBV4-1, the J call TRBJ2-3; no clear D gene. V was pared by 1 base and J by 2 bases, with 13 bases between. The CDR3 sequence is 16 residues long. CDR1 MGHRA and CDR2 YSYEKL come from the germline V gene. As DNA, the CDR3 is TGCGCCAGCAGCCAAGGAGAGCATCGATCCACAGATACGCAGTATTTT. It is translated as CASSQGEHRSTDTQYF.

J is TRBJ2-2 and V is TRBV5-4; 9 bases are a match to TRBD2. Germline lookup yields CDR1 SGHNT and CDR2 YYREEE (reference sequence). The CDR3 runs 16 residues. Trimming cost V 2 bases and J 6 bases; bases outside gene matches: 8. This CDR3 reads CASSFAGGGRAGELFF. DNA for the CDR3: TGTGCCAGCAGCTTCGCGGGGGGGGGCCGGGCCGGGGAGCTGTTTTTT.

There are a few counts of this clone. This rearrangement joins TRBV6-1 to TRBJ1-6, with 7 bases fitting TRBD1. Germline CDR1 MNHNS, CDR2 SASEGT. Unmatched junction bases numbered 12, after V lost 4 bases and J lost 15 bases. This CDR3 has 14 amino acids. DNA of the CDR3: TGTGCCAGCAGTGCTTTCCGGGACAGTAACGTCCTCCACTTT. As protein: CASSAFRDSNVLHF.

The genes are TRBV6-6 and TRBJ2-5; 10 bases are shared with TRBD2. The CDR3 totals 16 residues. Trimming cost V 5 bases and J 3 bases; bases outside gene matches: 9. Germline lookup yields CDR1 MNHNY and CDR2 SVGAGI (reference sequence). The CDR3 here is CASSQGRAGGKETQYF. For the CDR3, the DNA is TGTGCCAGCAGTCAGGGTAGAGCGGGAGGGAAAGAGACCCAGTACTTC.

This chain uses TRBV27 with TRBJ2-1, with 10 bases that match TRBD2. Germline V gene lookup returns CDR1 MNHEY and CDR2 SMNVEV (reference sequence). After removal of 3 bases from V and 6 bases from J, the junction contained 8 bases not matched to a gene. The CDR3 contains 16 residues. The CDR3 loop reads CASSFSGLAVGNEQFF. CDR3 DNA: TGTGCCAGCAGTTTCTCAGGACTAGCGGTAGGCAATGAGCAGTTCTTC.

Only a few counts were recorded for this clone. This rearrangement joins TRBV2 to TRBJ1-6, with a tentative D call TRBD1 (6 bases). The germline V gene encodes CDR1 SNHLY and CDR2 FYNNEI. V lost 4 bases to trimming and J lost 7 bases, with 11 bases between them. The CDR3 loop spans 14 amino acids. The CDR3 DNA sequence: TGTGCCAGCAGTGTGACAGGAGCCAATTCACCCCTCCACTTT. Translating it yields CASSVTGANSPLHF.